The 12 T cell receptor beta chains below come from one sample, sequenced in a study of Ad26.COV2.S vaccination and SARS-CoV-2 variants. Sample treatment: around 19 received Ad26.COV2.S at low or high dose, single or two shots; roughly 5 received placebo; per-sample allocation not given. Sampling occurred on day 63 after the first vaccine or placebo injection. Produced via immunoSEQ multiplex PCR; TCRdb's table is partial and in-frame only. The sample carries 350,000 to 450,000 clones, approximately 91% recorded once. Here the sequenced sample was peripheral blood, taken in a trial of Ad26.COV2.S vaccine versus placebo. The source is a person between 18 and 65 years old who received the Ad26.COV2.S COVID-19 vaccine or a placebo.

The V and J genes are TRBV4-2 and TRBJ2-7; 10 bases line up with TRBD1. The CDR3 has 14 residues. Unmatched junction bases numbered 1, after V lost 3 bases and J lost 2 bases. Germline-derived CDR1 and CDR2 are LGHNA and YNFKEQ. The CDR3 sequence: CASSQGQGTYEQYF. The CDR3, as DNA: TGTGCCAGCAGCCAGGGACAGGGGACCTACGAGCAGTACTTC.

The chain joins TRBV28 to TRBJ1-6; D remains ambiguous. Germline V gene sequence: CDR1 MDHEN, CDR2 SYDVKM. The CDR3 runs to 14 residues. V shed 3 bases and J shed 10 bases, with 13 bases lying between them. CDR3 amino acids: CASSFSGLVSPLHF. DNA of the CDR3: TGTGCCAGCAGTTTTTCGGGCTTAGTCTCACCCCTCCACTTT.

Comment on this clone: Other DNA sequences of this sample code for an identical CDR3. The V call is TRBV12-3 or TRBV12-4, the J call TRBJ2-2, with unresolved D. V lost 3 bases and J lost 4, with 6 bases in between. This CDR3 region has 13 residues. The DNA of the CDR3 is TGTGCCAGCAGTTTCCTGGGCACCGGGGAGCTGTTTTTT. Translating gives CASSFLGTGELFF.

This clone has only one observation. The genes are TRBV18 and TRBJ2-3; D gene uncertain. The V end lost 1 base, the J end lost 5 bases, and 13 bases lay between the germline ends. From germline, CDR1 is KGHSH and CDR2 LQKENI. This CDR3 is 15 amino acids long. CDR3: CASSPLSLTRDTQYF. The CDR3 region has the DNA TGTGCCAGCTCACCACTTTCGCTGACAAGAGATACGCAGTATTTT.

The chain joins TRBV4-2 to TRBJ2-1; D perhaps matches TRBD2 (5 bases). The CDR3 is made up of 16 amino acids. Per the germline V gene, CDR1 is LGHNA and CDR2 is YNFKEQ. V lost 0 bases and J 2 bases, leaving 11 bases between the germline ends. The CDR3 loop is CASSQDERRPYNEQFF. CDR3 bases: TGTGCCAGCAGCCAAGACGAGCGGAGACCCTACAATGAGCAGTTCTTC.

CDR3 sequence (DNA): TGCAGCGTTGACTACGAGGAGACCCAGTACTTC. Translation: CSVDYEETQYF. The chain links TRBV29-1 to TRBJ2-5; D is uncertain. V lost 3 bases, J lost 5 bases, and 7 bases lay in between. The germline CDR1 and CDR2 sequences are SQVTM and ANQGSEA. This CDR3 comprises 11 residues. Combining the CDR3 with reference TRBV29-1 and TRBJ2-5 gives the whole variable domain SAVISQKPSRDICQRGTSLTIQCQVDSQVTMMFWYRQQPGQSLTLIATANQGSEATYESGFVIDKFPISRPNLTFSTLTVSNMSPEDSSIYLCSVDYEETQYFGPGTRLLVL.

The rearrangement uses TRBV29-1 and TRBJ2-2; TRBD1 agrees at 8 bases. Trimming took 6 bases from V and 0 from J; bases not matched to a gene: 0. CDR3 length: 13 residues. Germline V gene data show CDR1 as SQVTM and CDR2 as ANQGSEA. The CDR3 DNA follows: TGCAGCGTGGACAGGGCGAACACCGGGGAGCTGTTTTTT. This gives the protein CSVDRANTGELFF.

The chain carries TRBV29-1 and TRBJ1-2; 7 bases line up with TRBD1. J gave up 3 bases and V 4 bases, and 5 bases lay outside the gene matches. This CDR3 region has 13 residues. The germline V gene encodes CDR1 SQVTM and CDR2 ANQGSEA. This chain's CDR3 is CSVATGVYYGYTF. In DNA form, the CDR3 reads TGCAGCGTTGCAACAGGGGTTTACTATGGCTACACCTTC.

The chain uses TRBV13 and TRBJ2-3; the D is unclear. Trimming stripped 4 bases from V and 1 base from J, with 9 bases between. In germline, CDR1 is PRHDT, CDR2 FYEKMQ (reference sequence). The CDR3 sequence is 14 residues long. CDR3 amino acids: CASSSFSGTDTQYF. The CDR3 DNA is TGTGCCAGCAGCTCCTTCAGCGGCACAGATACGCAGTATTTT.

The chain couples TRBV24-1 to TRBJ2-5; 10 nucleotides align to TRBD2. CDR1 and CDR2 from the germline V gene are KGHDR and SFDVKD. This CDR3 has 17 residues. The V segment lost 3 bases and the J segment 4 bases; nucleotides outside the gene matches: 10. Here the CDR3 DNA reads TGTGCCACCAGTGATGGGAGCGGGAGGGGTGGTCTAGAGACCCAGTACTTC. It specifies CATSDGSGRGGLETQYF.

V usage is TRBV21-1 and J usage is TRBJ1-1; the table's D call of TRBD1 was not tested on the DNA. TRBV21-1 represents a pseudogene. CDR3 length: 13 residues. The CDR3 DNA sequence: TGTGCCAGCAGCATAAGACAGGGTGTCCAGGCTTTCTTT. Amino acid sequence: CASSIRQGVQAFF.

The V call is TRBV11-2, the J call TRBJ2-3; D is perhaps TRBD1 (5 bases). The CDR3 length is 15 residues. Germline CDR1 and CDR2: SGHAT and FQNNGV. The ends were cut back, 5 bases at V and 2 bases at J, with 14 bases in the middle. The CDR3 protein is CASSPRGISTDTQYF. As DNA, the CDR3 is TGTGCCAGCAGCCCAAGGGGAATTTCCACAGATACGCAGTATTTT.